This entry concerns a single TCR beta chain. Its antigen remains undetermined. The input lacks base qualities; no much larger clone sits a single base away. The sample belongs to a study of molecular identifiers for immune sequencing clone quantification (dated by TCRdb to 2016 to 2019). Background on the whole study: For a replicate experiment, RNA from approximately 20,000 or 100,000 naive CD8 T cells was divided into five aliquots, and four of the five aliquots were sequenced. This methods study used CD8 T cells to benchmark TCR RNA copy counting and molecular-identifier clustering-based TCR repertoire sequencing (MIDCIRS).

V is clipped by 0 bases and J by 4 bases, and the sequence between their germline boundaries is 8 bases long. Inclusive of the bounding cysteine and phenylalanine, the CDR3 is 14 residues long. The kept DNA is CDR3 alone, 42 bases in frame from the first base. The germline V gene yields KGHDR for CDR1 and SFDVKD for CDR2. Libraries of naive CD8 T cells were built from around 20,000 to 990,000 sorted cells, with 10%, 30% or 50% of the purified RNA used. Naive CD8 T cells, defined as CD8+CD4-CCR7+CD45RA+, were FACS-sorted into RLT Plus buffer on a BD FACSAria II. To test detection sensitivity, Jurkat RNA equal to some 11 TCR copies was added to samples of 20,000-1,000,000 naive CD8 T cells. Enrichment of CD8 T cells was performed with RosetteSep CD8+ T Cell Enrichment Cocktail and Ficoll-Paque, after which ACK red cell lysis was carried out. The research as a whole found: Spiked-in Jurkat TCR RNA equivalent to a single cell was reported to be detectable even among over 800,000 naive CD8 T cells. Clones above 20 RNA copies held over 99% of molecules in CMV-specific effector cells but under 1% in naive cells. Highly expanded clone sizes could be underestimated because identical TCR molecules may share a barcode. The naive libraries included spiked-in Jurkat TCR RNA (10 copies' worth), and this RNA is not part of the donor repertoire. When barcode sub-clustering was not used, chimeric consensus sequences inflated TCR diversity, with chimeras reaching as high as 47%. Roughly 2.8 recovered TCR RNA copies per cell were obtained by modeling, versus about 10 by digital PCR, implying a capture efficiency of 30% to 35%.

Receptor libraries were prepared by PCR. The instrument was a NextSeq 500. Preparation of bulk TCR libraries followed a previously described approach, with the TCR primers listed in Table S5. Purification of total RNA was performed with the Qiagen AllPrep DNA/RNA kit. Before analysis, reads from multiple sequencing runs of one library were combined. For the original study's pipeline: Reads were retained only if the reads had an exact TCR constant sequence, and the retained reads were trimmed to 150 nt and grouped according to their 12-nt molecular barcodes. Reads inside each barcode group were sub-clustered using a 15% Levenshtein threshold, and a quality-weighted consensus sequence was constructed for each RNA molecule. Non-functional sequences were filtered out, along with any lower-count sequence sitting one edit away from another sequence. Barcode sub-clusters with fewer than 20% of the maximum read count were removed, based on fitting two negative binomial distributions. TCRdb reran the public reads through fastp at Q25 and MiXCR, keeping productive beta chains. Every distinct CDR3 protein forms one entry, paired with its most common genes and DNA. The V and J calls were not made by the authors but by TCRdb's processing. Across this sample there are roughly 55,000 distinct CDR3 sequences, with just over 35% seen only once. The top ten constitute 3.5% to 4% of the sample.

The rearranged segments are TRBV24-1 and TRBJ2-5; the D gene is not confidently resolved. The clonotype comes from a human donor in good health. Some libraries in this study had Jurkat cell RNA spiked in. Sequenced: naive CD8+ T cells from blood, with Jurkat cell RNA spiked in. In the paper's terms, the cell subset or site label means: FACS-sorted CD8+CD4-CCR7+CD45RA+ naive T cells. The sequence in DNA is TGTGCCACCAGTGATTTGCTGGGTCCAGAGACCCAGTACTTC. It is translated as CATSDLLGPETQYF.